The sequence of this T cell receptor beta chain was determined in a study of blood T cell repertoires in COVID-19. Study information: Nucleic acid was either cDNA or gDNA, and it came from T cells, B-cell-depleted T cells, or PBMCs.

The data were produced by immunoSEQ multiplex PCR, yet TCRdb's version contains in-frame clones alone and is incomplete. Of 400,000 to 500,000 clones listed, 86% are singletons. V dropped 8 bases and J dropped 6; count of bases not matched to a gene: 9. The germline CDR1 and CDR2 sequences are LNHNV and YYDKDF (reference sequence). This CDR3 comprises 15 residues. This chain uses TRBV15 with TRBJ1-5; 11 nucleotides align to TRBD1. Source material: peripheral blood. The receptor was isolated from a woman aged 30 to 39 with active or convalescent COVID-19. The chain's CDR3 is CATRRDRGIAQPQHF. CDR3 coding DNA: TGTGCCACCCGTAGGGACAGGGGGATCGCTCAGCCCCAGCATTTT.